What follows are 5 T cell receptor beta chains derived from one specimen sequenced in a study of T-cell reconstitution after alpha-beta-depleted transplantation in children. Preparation of the TCRbeta library was carried out with unique molecular identifiers. TCRdb re-derived calls from the PCR reads in MiXCR, one entry per CDR3 protein. Among approximately 88,000 distinct CDR3 sequences listed, 10% to 15% were seen once. The sample was PBMCs from the stem cell graft donor, taken from the stem cell graft. Receptor source: a human donor who donated a stem cell graft to a child with inherited bone marrow failure.

Ten or more counts support this clonotype. The chain has TRBV18 and TRBJ2-1, with TRBD2 identical over 11 bases. With V trimmed by 6 bases and J by 8 bases, 12 bases remained unmatched. Germline-derived CDR1 and CDR2 are KGHSH and LQKENI. This CDR3 region has 16 residues. The CDR3 DNA reads as TGTGCCAGCTCCCCGGTAGCGGGAGGGCCGGGCCATGAGCAGTTCTTC. It is translated as CASSPVAGGPGHEQFF.

V gene TRBV4-1 combines with J gene TRBJ2-1; a weak D match, TRBD2 (6 bases). Trimming removed 1 base from V and 1 base from J, with 8 bases in between. CDR3 length: 15 residues. Per the germline V gene, CDR1 is MGHRA and CDR2 is YSYEKL. CDR3 DNA sequence: TGCGCCAGCAGCCAAGCGCGGGGATCCTACAATGAGCAGTTCTTC. This encodes CASSQARGSYNEQFF.

This clonotype appeared many times. The CDR3 DNA sequence: TGCAGTGCCATCCCAGGGTTCACTGAAGCTTTCTTT. It is translated as CSAIPGFTEAFF. This rearrangement joins TRBV20-1 to TRBJ1-1; tentatively, D is TRBD1 (5 bases). The CDR3 is 12 residues long. Germline lookup yields CDR1 DFQATT and CDR2 SNEGSKA (reference sequence). Trimming stripped 6 bases from V and 4 bases from J, with 12 bases between.

In this sample, this clonotype turned up many times. The chain links TRBV20-1 to TRBJ1-4, with TRBD1 identical over 11 bases. The germline gives CDR1 DFQATT, CDR2 SNEGSKA (reference sequence). With V trimmed by 1 base and J by 8 bases, 3 bases remained unmatched. The CDR3 runs to 14 residues. The CDR3 spells CSARGGTGGEKLFF. The CDR3 nucleotides read TGCAGTGCTAGAGGGGGGACAGGGGGGGAAAAACTGTTTTTT.

This clonotype was seen many times. The genes are TRBV7-3 and TRBJ2-5; D ambiguous. CDR1 and CDR2 from the germline V gene are SGHTA and FQGTGA. The CDR3 contains 14 residues. With 2 bases removed from V and 0 bases from J, the gap between germline ends came to 7 bases. CDR3 bases: TGTGCCAGCAGCTTAGGTCCGGACCAAGAGACCCAGTACTTC. Its translation: CASSLGPDQETQYF.